The 23 T cell receptor beta chains presented below share a single source sample, sequenced in a study of T cell responses to AZD1222 COVID-19 vaccine. Profiling relied on immunoSEQ multiplex PCR, and the TCRdb table lists in-frame clones only, not all of them. This table has 120,000 or so clones, about nine tenths appearing once. Specimen: peripheral blood, collected on day 0 of AZD1222 vaccination. The receptors come from an adult in good health.

The gene calls are TRBV18 and TRBJ1-4, with D perhaps TRBD1 (5 bases). The V gene lost 1 base and the J gene lost 7 bases, with 10 bases spanning the gap. Germline CDR1 and CDR2: KGHSH and LQKENI. The CDR3 has 14 residues. The CDR3 loop reads CASSPQGSAEKLFF. Written as DNA, the CDR3 is TGTGCCAGCTCACCACAGGGGTCGGCTGAAAAACTGTTTTTT.

The table lists this clone with a few counts. CDR3 nucleotides: TGTGCCAGCAGCGACCGGACAGGGGGCGGTTCTGGGGCCAACGTCCTGACTTTC. Its translation is CASSDRTGGGSGANVLTF. V usage is TRBV7-2 and J usage is TRBJ2-6; 11 bases fit TRBD1. The CDR3 sequence is 18 residues long. Germline CDR1 and CDR2: SGHTA and FQGNSA. Losses at the gene ends were 5 bases for V and 1 base for J; bases not matched to a gene: 7.

This clone was recorded only once. The J gene is TRBJ2-2, the V gene TRBV30; D gene ambiguous. The CDR3 runs 12 residues. V was trimmed by 5 bases and J by 9 bases, leaving 13 bases between them. Germline V CDR1 and CDR2: GTSNPN, SVGIG (reference sequence). This CDR3 reads CAWDVQQRELFF. DNA of the CDR3: TGTGCCTGGGACGTTCAGCAGAGGGAGCTGTTTTTT.

The CDR3 sequence is CASTQGTGELFF. The CDR3 nucleotides are TGTGCCAGCACACAGGGAACCGGGGAGCTGTTTTTT. This rearrangement joins TRBV2 to TRBJ2-2, with D perhaps matching TRBD1 (6 bases). CDR3 size: 12 residues. Trimming took off 7 bases at V and 5 bases at J, with 8 bases between the two ends. CDR1 and CDR2 (germline): SNHLY, FYNNEI. Drawing the rest from reference TRBV2 and TRBJ2-2, the complete variable domain is EPEVTQTPSHQVTQMGQEVILRCVPISNHLYFYWYRQILGQKVEFLVSFYNNEISEKSEIFDDQFSVERPDGSNFTLKIRSTKLEDSAMYFCASTQGTGELFFGEGSRLTVL.

V and J are TRBV20-1 and TRBJ2-2, with TRBD2 matching over 7 bases. Trimming at V came to 3 bases and at J to 3 bases, leaving 7 bases not matched to a gene. The CDR3 totals 15 residues. CDR1 and CDR2 from the germline V gene are DFQATT and SNEGSKA (reference sequence). CDR3 coding DNA: TGCAGTGCTAGTGCCGGGGGGACTTACACCGGGGAGCTGTTTTTT. This gives the protein CSASAGGTYTGELFF.

The rearrangement joins TRBV7-2 to TRBJ1-2; 9 nucleotides line up with TRBD1. After removal of 5 bases from V and 4 bases from J, the junction contained 8 bases not matched to a gene. Germline V gives CDR1 SGHTA, CDR2 FQGNSA. The CDR3 is 15 residues long. CDR3 sequence reads: CASSVQTGGIYGYTF. The DNA for the CDR3 is TGTGCCAGCAGCGTACAGACAGGGGGAATCTATGGCTACACCTTC.

The gene calls are TRBV7-2 and TRBJ2-4; D assignment may be TRBD1 or TRBD2 (6 bases each). The V and J ends lost 6 bases and 7 bases respectively, with 13 bases between them. This CDR3 is built from 13 residues. In germline, CDR1 is SGHTA, CDR2 FQGNSA. The DNA of the CDR3 is TGTGCCAGCAGGGAGGGGCAGGGGAACATTCAGTACTTC. Translated, it gives CASREGQGNIQYF.

The chain links TRBV11-3 to TRBJ2-7; 15 nucleotides line up with TRBD2. Germline CDR1 is SGHNT and CDR2 is YENEEA. The V gene end was trimmed by 5 bases and the J gene end by 4 bases; junction bases not matched to a gene: 3. This CDR3 spans 15 amino acids. In DNA, the CDR3 is TGTGCCAGCAGCCCCGGGACTAGCGGGAGGTACGAGCAGTACTTC. Its protein is CASSPGTSGRYEQYF.

The J gene is TRBJ1-5, the V gene TRBV6-5; 12 nucleotides line up with TRBD1. Germline-derived CDR1 and CDR2 are MNHEY and SVGAGI. The CDR3 runs 13 residues. The V gene end was trimmed by 11 bases and the J gene end by 6 bases; junction bases not matched to a gene: 5. The chain's CDR3 is CAGGQGAGQPQHF. In DNA, the CDR3 is TGTGCCGGGGGACAGGGGGCAGGTCAGCCCCAGCATTTT.

This clone showed up just a few times. The chain combines TRBV11-2 with TRBJ1-2; D unresolved. Trimming shortened V by 6 bases and J by 2 bases, and 10 bases separated the two germline ends. The CDR3 consists of 13 residues. Germline CDR1 SGHAT, CDR2 FQNNGV. The CDR3 is CASRRLRNYGYTF. The CDR3, as DNA: TGTGCCAGCAGGCGGCTACGGAACTATGGCTACACCTTC. Based on the CDR3 plus reference TRBV11-2 and TRBJ1-2, the full variable domain is EAGVAQSPRYKIIEKRQSVAFWCNPISGHATLYWYQQILGQGPKLLIQFQNNGVVDDSQLPKDRFSAERLKGVDSTLKIQPAKLEDSAVYLCASRRLRNYGYTFGSGTRLTVV.

The rearrangement links TRBV7-6 to TRBJ1-6, with 7 bases lining up with TRBD1. The germline V gene has CDR1 SGHVS and CDR2 FNYEAQ. The junction had 11 bases not matched to a gene; V was cut back by 0 bases and J by 9 bases. CDR3 size: 17 residues. CDR3 coding DNA: TGTGCCAGCAGCTTAGCAGGATGGGGGACAGCAACTTCACCCCTCCACTTT. Protein: CASSLAGWGTATSPLHF.

This chain joins TRBV5-8 and TRBJ2-3; 7 bases are shared with TRBD2. The CDR3 covers 14 residues. V was pared by 4 bases and J by 4 bases, with 6 bases of the junction left unmatched. Germline CDR1 SGHTS, CDR2 YDEGEE. The CDR3 DNA follows: TGTGCCAGCAGCGTGGCGGGAGCAGCAGATACGCAGTATTTT. It yields the protein CASSVAGAADTQYF.

This chain connects TRBV10-3 to TRBJ2-1; 13 nucleotides line up with TRBD2. The V gene's germline CDR1 is ENHRY and CDR2 SYGVKD. V was pared by 9 bases and J by 7 bases, with 3 bases of the junction left unmatched. The CDR3 is made up of 13 amino acids. This CDR3 is CAMGLAGPNEQFF. The CDR3 nucleotides are TGTGCCATGGGACTAGCGGGACCAAATGAGCAGTTCTTC.

The chain links TRBV5-1 to TRBJ2-7; TRBD2 agrees at 9 bases. Per germline, CDR1 SGHRS and CDR2 YFSETQ. The CDR3 consists of 15 residues. Trimming at V came to 0 bases and at J to 3 bases, leaving 4 bases not matched to a gene. DNA for the CDR3: TGCGCCAGCAGCTTGGTGCCTAGCGGGAACTACGAGCAGTACTTC. It is translated as CASSLVPSGNYEQYF.

This clone was recorded only once. CDR3 coding DNA: TGTGCCAGCAGTTTGCGGGAGGGCCATGGTGATGAGCAGTTCTTC. As protein: CASSLREGHGDEQFF. V is TRBV27 and J is TRBJ2-1; 9 bases fit TRBD2. Germline assignment: CDR1 MNHEY and CDR2 SMNVEV (reference sequence). Trimming removed 3 bases from V and 8 bases from J; junction bases left unmatched: 8. CDR3 length: 15 amino acids.

The V call is TRBV27, the J call TRBJ1-2, with D maybe TRBD1 (5 bases). Germline V lookup: CDR1 MNHEY, CDR2 SMNVEV (reference sequence). V was trimmed by 6 bases and J by 9 bases, leaving 14 bases between them. The CDR3 extends over 12 amino acids. DNA of the CDR3: TGTGCCAGCAGCCCCGGGACCGGACGCTACACCTTC. This encodes CASSPGTGRYTF.

The gene calls are TRBV12-3 or TRBV12-4 and TRBJ2-5; a possible D gene is TRBD1 (5 bases). The CDR3 covers 13 residues. V lost 3 bases, J lost 4 bases, and 9 bases lay in between. CDR3 coding DNA: TGTGCCAGCAGTTTTAAAGGGGCAGAGACCCAGTACTTC. Translating gives CASSFKGAETQYF.

There are a few counts of this clone. V is TRBV28 and J is TRBJ1-5; maybe TRBD1 (5 bases). Trimming left V 2 bases short and J 4 bases short, with 15 bases between. The CDR3 is 16 amino acids. Per germline, CDR1 MDHEN and CDR2 SYDVKM. The CDR3 loop reads CASSLHQGGGNQPQHF. The CDR3 DNA reads as TGTGCCAGCAGTTTACACCAGGGCGGAGGTAATCAGCCCCAGCATTTT.

This rearrangement joins TRBV7-9 to TRBJ2-2, with D perhaps matching TRBD2 (5 bases). Trimming stripped 0 bases from V and 0 bases from J, with 5 bases between. Germline-derived CDR1 and CDR2 are SEHNR and FQNEAQ (reference sequence). This CDR3 contains 15 residues. CDR3 region: CASSLAGANTGELFF. CDR3 DNA sequence: TGTGCCAGCAGCTTAGCGGGAGCGAACACCGGGGAGCTGTTTTTT.

This chain joins TRBV3-1 (or the pseudogene TRBV3-2) and TRBJ1-2, with D perhaps matching TRBD1 (5 bases). Trimming cost V 1 base and J 4 bases, with 13 bases left between them. The CDR3 totals 15 residues. Germline lookup yields CDR1 LGHDT and CDR2 YNNKEL (reference sequence). The DNA of the CDR3 is TGTGCCAGCAGCCAAGGACTCGGGACTATCTATGGCTACACCTTC. Protein sequence: CASSQGLGTIYGYTF.

The chain uses TRBV6-2 or TRBV6-3 and TRBJ2-7; no clear D gene. CDR3 size: 15 residues. Germline CDR1 reads MNHEY; CDR2 reads SVGEGT. Trimming cost V 2 bases and J 0 bases, with 11 bases left between them. In DNA, the CDR3 is TGTGCCAGCAGTTACAGGCAAACGGCCTCCTACGAGCAGTACTTC. Protein: CASSYRQTASYEQYF.

The gene calls are TRBV4-1 and TRBJ2-3; tentatively, D is TRBD1 or TRBD2 (5 bases each). Germline V gene lookup returns CDR1 MGHRA and CDR2 YSYEKL. CDR3 length: 14 residues. V was cut by 4 bases and J by 4 bases, with 12 bases left in between. The CDR3 bases are TGCGCCAGCAGCCTCTTGGGACCGGCAGATACGCAGTATTTT. This sequence encodes CASSLLGPADTQYF.

The V and J genes are TRBV5-1 and TRBJ1-3; a weak D match, TRBD1 (6 bases). Germline V gene lookup returns CDR1 SGHRS and CDR2 YFSETQ. V was pared by 2 bases and J by 4 bases, with 13 bases between. The CDR3 has 15 amino acids. CDR3 region: CASSFQGLGGNTIYF. The CDR3 nucleotides are TGCGCCAGCAGCTTTCAGGGGCTAGGCGGAAACACCATATATTTT.